This is a list of T cell receptor beta chains from one sample in a study of T cell changes during pregnancy in multiple sclerosis. Data came from immunoSEQ multiplex PCR; TCRdb stores just in-frame clones and leaves some out. The sample includes approximately 69,000 clones, 75% to 95% seen only once; the top ten take over 0.25%. The sequencing here drew on CD4+ T cells from peripheral blood mononuclear cells, taken in the third trimester of pregnancy. These receptors all come from a female donor in good health, enrolled as a control in a pregnancy study. Both conserved end residues are part of each CDR3.

j_call v_call cdr3_aa
TRBJ2-1 TRBV6-5 CASRKQGTSYNEQFF
TRBJ1-2 TRBV21-1 CASSSFYSMDYGYTF
TRBJ1-2 TRBV9 CASSLEGQREGYTF
TRBJ1-1 TRBV5-6 CASSLHLSGTEAFF
TRBJ1-2 TRBV4-1 CASSQDSSGLRYGYTF
TRBJ1-4 TRBV7-2 CASSPGNTGGGEKLFF
TRBJ2-7 TRBV20-1 CSARQGYEQYF
TRBJ2-3 TRBV29-1 CSVAAGAGADTQYF
TRBJ1-4 TRBV19 CASTGSENEKLFF
TRBJ1-2 TRBV6-5 CASSSPPSRDPYGYTF
TRBJ2-1 TRBV25-1 CASSESSGGNYNEQFF
TRBJ1-1 TRBV19 CASLEKGGSRNTEAFF
TRBJ1-1 TRBV7-9 CASSSRQGANTEAFF
TRBJ1-1 TRBV5-1 CASSLGPPGKVLNTEAFF
TRBJ1-6 TRBV30 CAWRPGTFKNSPLHF
TRBJ1-6 TRBV2 CASSVFQPSMTGPIGSPLHF
TRBJ2-5 TRBV6-5 CASSYGTGGETQYF
TRBJ1-4 TRBV7-2 CASSLEGLLGFEKLFF
TRBJ1-4 TRBV7-6 CASSLRRLSEKLFF
TRBJ1-2 TRBV5-4 CASSLEGTGFYGYTF
TRBJ1-5 TRBV27 CASSFRQGNQPQHF
TRBJ1-5 TRBV10-3 CAVKQGPYSNQPQHF
TRBJ1-6 TRBV4-3 CASSHDSLNNSPLHF
TRBJ1-5 TRBV9 CASSSDRGGEPQHF
TRBJ2-7 TRBV5-1 CASSWETSGYEQYF
TRBJ2-1 TRBV6-5 CASMQQSPGVGQFF
TRBJ2-2 TRBV5-4 CASSLQGAGTGELFF
TRBJ1-4 TRBV18 CASSPRAGADSNEKLFF
TRBJ1-1 TRBV6-5 CASSYLKRQGNTEAFF
TRBJ1-2 TRBV30 CAWSKTGTGYTF
TRBJ1-2 TRBV30 CAWRKGQGYGYTF
TRBJ1-4 TRBV18 CASSPTGTNEKLFF
TRBJ1-6 TRBV9 CASSVEGGAGGSPLHF
TRBJ1-3 TRBV19 CASSHFLDSTSGNTIYF
TRBJ2-3 TRBV7-3 CASSLTGTVGDTQYF
TRBJ1-1 TRBV4-1 CASSPNRGQGNTEAFF
TRBJ1-5 TRBV18 CASSRDRDQPQHF
TRBJ1-2 TRBV2 CASSEAGYGYTF
TRBJ2-3 TRBV30 CAWSHGVAGIGDTQYF
TRBJ2-7 TRBV11-3 CASSLEQGYEQYF
TRBJ2-7 TRBV7-3 CASSPPGEQYEQYF
TRBJ1-6 TRBV10-3 CAISETDSDNSPLHF
TRBJ2-7 TRBV15 CATSRDQAREQYF
TRBJ2-2 TRBV5-1 CASSLGDTNTGELFF
TRBJ1-2 TRBV4-3 CASSHPDGRGGGYTF
TRBJ1-6 TRBV10-3 CAISGTGQEGSPLHF
TRBJ1-2 TRBV5-1 CASRVTDGDYGYTF
TRBJ2-7 TRBV2 CASSTTGGSIEQYF
TRBJ1-6 TRBV25-1 CASTMSGTGGNSPLHF
TRBJ1-2 TRBV5-6 CASRGAVGNYGYTF